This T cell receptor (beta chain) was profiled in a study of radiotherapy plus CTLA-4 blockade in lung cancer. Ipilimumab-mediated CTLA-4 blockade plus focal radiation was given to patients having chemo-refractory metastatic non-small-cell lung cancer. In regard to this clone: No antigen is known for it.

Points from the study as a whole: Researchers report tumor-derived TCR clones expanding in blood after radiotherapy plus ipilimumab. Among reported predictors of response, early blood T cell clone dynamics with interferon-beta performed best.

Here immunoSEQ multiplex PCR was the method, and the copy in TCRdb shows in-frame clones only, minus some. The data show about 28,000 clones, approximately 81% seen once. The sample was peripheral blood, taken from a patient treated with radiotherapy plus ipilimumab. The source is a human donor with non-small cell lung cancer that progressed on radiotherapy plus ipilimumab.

CDR3 coding DNA: TGTGCCAGCAGCGCCAGGGTAGCGGGGGGAACCGGGGAGCTGTTTTTT. This codes for CASSARVAGGTGELFF. The chain recombines TRBV9 with TRBJ2-2, with TRBD2 matching over 10 bases. Trimming took 3 bases from V and 5 from J; bases not matched to a gene: 7. Germline V gives CDR1 SGDLS, CDR2 YYNGEE. This CDR3 is built from 16 residues. Full variable domain (missing parts from reference TRBV9 and TRBJ2-2): DSGVTQTPKHLITATGQRVTLRCSPRSGDLSVYWYQQSLDQGLQFLIQYYNGEERAKGNILERFSAQQFPDLHSELNLSSLELGDSALYFCASSARVAGGTGELFFGEGSRLTVL.